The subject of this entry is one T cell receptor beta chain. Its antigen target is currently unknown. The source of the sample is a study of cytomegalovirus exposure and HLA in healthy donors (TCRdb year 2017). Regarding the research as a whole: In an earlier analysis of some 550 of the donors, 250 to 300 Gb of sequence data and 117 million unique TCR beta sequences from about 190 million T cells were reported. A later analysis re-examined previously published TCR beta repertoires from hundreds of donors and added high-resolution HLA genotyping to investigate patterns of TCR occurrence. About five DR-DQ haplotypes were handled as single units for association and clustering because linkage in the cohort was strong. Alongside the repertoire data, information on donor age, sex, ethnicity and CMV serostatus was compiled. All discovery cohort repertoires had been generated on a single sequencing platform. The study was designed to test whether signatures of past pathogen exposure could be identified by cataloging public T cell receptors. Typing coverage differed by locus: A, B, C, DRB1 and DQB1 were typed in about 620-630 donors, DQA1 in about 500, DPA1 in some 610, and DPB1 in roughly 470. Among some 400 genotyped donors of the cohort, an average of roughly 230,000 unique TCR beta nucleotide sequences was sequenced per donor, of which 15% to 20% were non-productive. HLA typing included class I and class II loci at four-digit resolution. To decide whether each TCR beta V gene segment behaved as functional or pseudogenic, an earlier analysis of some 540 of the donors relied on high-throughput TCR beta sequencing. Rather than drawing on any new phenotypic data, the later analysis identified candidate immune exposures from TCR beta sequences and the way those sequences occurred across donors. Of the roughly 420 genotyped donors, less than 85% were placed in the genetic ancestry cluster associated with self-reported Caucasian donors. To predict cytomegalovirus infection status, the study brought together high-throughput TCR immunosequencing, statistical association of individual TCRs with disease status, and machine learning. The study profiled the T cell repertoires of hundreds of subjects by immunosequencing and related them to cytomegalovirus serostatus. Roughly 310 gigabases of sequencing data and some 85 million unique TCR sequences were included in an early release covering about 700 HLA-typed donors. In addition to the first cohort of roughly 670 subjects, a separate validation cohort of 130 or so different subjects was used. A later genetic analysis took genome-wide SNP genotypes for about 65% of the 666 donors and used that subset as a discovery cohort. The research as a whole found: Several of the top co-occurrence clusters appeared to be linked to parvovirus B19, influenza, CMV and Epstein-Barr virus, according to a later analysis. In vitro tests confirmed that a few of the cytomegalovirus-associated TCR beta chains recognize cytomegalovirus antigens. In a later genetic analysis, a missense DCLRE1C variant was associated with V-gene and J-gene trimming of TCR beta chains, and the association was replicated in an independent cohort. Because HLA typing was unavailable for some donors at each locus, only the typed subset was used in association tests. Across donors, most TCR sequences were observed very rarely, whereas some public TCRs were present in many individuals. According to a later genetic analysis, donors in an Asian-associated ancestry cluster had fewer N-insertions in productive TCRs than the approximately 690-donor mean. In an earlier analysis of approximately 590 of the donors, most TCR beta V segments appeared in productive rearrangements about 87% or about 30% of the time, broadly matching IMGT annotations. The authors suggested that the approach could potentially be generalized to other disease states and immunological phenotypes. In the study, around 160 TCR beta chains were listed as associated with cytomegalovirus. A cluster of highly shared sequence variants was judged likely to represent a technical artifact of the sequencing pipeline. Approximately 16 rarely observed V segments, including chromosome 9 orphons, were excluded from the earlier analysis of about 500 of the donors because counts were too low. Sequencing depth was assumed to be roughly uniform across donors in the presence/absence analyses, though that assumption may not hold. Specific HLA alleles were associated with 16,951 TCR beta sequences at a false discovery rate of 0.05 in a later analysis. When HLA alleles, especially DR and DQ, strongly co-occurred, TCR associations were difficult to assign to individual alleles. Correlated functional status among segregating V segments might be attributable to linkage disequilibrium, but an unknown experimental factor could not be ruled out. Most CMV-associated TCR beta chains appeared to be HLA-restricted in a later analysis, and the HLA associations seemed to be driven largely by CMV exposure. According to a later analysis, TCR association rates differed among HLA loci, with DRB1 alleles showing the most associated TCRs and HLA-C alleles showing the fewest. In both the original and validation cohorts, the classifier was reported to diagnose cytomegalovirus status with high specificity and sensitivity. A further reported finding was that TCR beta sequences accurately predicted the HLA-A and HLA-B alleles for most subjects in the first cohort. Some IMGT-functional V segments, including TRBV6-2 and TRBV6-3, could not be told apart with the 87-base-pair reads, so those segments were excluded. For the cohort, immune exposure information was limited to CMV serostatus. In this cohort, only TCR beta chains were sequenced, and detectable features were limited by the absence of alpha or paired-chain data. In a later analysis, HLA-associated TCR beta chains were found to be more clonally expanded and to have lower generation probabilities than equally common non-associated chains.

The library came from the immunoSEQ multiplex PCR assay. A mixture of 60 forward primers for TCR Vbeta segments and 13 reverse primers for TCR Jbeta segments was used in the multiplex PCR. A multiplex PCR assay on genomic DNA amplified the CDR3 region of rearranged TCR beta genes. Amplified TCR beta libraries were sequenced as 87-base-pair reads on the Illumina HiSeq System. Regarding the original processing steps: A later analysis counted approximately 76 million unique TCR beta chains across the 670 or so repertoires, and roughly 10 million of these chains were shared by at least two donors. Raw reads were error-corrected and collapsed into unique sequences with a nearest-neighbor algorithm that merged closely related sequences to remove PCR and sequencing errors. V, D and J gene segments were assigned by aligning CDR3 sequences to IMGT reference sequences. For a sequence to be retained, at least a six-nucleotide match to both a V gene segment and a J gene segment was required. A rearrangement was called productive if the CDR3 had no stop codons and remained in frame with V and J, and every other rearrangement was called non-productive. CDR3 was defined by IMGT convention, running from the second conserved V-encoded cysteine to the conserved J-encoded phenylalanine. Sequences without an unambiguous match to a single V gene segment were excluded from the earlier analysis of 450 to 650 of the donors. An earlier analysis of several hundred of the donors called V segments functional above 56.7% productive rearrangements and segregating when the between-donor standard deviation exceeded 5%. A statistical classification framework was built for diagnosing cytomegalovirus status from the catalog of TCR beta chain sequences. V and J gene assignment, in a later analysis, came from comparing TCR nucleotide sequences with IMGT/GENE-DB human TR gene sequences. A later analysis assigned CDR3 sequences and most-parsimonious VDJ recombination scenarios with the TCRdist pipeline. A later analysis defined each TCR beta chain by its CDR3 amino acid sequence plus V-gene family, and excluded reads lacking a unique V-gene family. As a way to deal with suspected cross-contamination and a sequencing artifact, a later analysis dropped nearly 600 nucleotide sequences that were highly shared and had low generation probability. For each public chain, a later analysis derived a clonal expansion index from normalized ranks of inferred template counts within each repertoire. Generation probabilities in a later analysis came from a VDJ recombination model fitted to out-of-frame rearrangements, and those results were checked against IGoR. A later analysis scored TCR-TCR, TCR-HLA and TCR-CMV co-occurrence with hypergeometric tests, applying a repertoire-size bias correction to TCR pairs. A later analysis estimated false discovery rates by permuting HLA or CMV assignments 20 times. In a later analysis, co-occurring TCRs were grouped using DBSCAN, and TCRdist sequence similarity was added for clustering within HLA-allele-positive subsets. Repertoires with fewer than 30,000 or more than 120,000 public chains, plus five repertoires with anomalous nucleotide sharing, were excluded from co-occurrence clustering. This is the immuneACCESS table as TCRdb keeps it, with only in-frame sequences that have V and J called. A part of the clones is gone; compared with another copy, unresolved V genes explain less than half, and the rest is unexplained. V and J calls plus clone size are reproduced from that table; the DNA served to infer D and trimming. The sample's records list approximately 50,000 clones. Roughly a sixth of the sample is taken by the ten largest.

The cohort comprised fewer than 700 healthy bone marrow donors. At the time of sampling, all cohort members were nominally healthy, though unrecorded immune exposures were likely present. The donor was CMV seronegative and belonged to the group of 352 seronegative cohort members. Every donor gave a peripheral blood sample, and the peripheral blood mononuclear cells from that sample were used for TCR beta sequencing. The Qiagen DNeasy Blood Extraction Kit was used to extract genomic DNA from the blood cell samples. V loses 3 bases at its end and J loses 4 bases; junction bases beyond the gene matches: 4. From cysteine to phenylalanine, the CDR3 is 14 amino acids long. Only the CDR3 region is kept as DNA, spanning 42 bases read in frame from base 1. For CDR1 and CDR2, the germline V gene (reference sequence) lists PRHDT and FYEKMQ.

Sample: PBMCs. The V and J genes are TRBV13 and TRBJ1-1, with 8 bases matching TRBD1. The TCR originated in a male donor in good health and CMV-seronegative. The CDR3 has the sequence CASSLGRGRTEAFF. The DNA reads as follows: TGTGCCAGCAGCTTGGGCAGGGGGCGCACTGAAGCTTTCTTT. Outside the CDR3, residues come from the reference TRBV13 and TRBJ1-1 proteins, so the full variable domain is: AAGVIQSPRHLIKEKRETATLKCYPIPRHDTVYWYQQGPGQDPQFLISFYEKMQSDKGSIPDRFSAQQFSDYHSELNMSSLELGDSALYFCASSLGRGRTEAFFGQGTRLTVV.